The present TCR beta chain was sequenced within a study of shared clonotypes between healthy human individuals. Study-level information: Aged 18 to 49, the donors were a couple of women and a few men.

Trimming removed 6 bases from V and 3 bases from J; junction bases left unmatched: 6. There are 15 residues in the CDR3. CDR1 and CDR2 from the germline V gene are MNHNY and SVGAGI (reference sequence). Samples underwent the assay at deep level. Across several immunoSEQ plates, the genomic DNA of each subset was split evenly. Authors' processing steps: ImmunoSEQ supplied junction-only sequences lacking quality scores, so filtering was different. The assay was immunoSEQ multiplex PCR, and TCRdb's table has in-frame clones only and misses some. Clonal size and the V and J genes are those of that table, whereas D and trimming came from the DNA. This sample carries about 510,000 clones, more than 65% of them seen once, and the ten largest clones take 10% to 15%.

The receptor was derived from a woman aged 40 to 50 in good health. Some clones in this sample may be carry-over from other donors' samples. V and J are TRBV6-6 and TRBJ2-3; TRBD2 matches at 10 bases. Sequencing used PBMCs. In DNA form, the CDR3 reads TGTGCCAGCAGCGATAGCGGGAGGCGTACAGATACGCAGTATTTT. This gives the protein CASSDSGRRTDTQYF.